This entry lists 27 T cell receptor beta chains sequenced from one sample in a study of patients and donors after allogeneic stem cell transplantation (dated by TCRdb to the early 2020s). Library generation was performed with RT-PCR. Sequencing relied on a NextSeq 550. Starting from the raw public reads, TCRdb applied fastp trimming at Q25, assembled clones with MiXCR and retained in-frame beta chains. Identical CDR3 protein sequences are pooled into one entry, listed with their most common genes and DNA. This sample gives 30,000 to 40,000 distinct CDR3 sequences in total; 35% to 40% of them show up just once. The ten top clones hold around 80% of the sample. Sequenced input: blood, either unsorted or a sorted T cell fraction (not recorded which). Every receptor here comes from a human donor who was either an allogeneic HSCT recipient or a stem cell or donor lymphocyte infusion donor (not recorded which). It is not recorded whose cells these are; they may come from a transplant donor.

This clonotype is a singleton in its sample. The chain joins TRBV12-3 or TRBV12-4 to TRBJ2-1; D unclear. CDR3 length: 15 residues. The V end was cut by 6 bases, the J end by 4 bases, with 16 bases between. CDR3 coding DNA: TGTGCCAGCAGCCTTTCACCAGACGGATACAATGAGCAGTTCTTC. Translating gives CASSLSPDGYNEQFF.

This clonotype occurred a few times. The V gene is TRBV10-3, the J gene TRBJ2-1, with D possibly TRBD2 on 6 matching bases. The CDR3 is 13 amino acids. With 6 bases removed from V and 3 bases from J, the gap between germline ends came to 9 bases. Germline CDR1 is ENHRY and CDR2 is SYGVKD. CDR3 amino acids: CAISGGNYNEQFF. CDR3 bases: TGTGCCATCAGCGGCGGGAACTACAATGAGCAGTTCTTC.

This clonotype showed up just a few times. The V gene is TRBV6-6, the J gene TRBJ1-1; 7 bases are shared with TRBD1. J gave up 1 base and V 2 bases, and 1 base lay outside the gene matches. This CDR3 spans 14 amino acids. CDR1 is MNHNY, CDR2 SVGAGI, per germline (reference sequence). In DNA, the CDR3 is TGTGCCAGCAGTTACAACAGGGGGAACACTGAAGCTTTCTTT. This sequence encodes CASSYNRGNTEAFF.

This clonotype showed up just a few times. The CDR3 loop is CSFSEGYGYTF. CDR3 bases: TGCAGCTTCAGTGAGGGTTATGGCTACACCTTC. V usage is TRBV29-1 and J usage is TRBJ1-2; D unclear. The germline CDR1 and CDR2 sequences are SQVTM and ANQGSEA. CDR3 length: 11 residues. Deletions cut 8 bases from V and 5 bases from J, with 12 bases between.

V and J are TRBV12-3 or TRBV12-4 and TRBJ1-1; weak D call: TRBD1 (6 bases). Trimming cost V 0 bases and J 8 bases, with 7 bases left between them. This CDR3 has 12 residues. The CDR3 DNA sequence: TGTGCCAGCAGTTTAGCAGGGGGAGAAGCTTTCTTT. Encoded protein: CASSLAGGEAFF.

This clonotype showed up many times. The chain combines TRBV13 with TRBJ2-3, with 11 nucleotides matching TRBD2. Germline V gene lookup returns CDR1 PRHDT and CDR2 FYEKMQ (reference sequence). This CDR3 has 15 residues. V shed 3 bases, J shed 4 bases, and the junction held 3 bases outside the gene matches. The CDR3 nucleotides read TGTGCCAGCAGCTTTCTAGCGGGAGGTGCAGATACGCAGTATTTT. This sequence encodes CASSFLAGGADTQYF.

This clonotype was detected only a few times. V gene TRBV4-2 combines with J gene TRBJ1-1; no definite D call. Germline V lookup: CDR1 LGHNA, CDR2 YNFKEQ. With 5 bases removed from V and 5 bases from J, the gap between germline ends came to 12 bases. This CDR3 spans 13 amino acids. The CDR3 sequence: CASSGVGRTEAFF. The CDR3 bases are TGTGCCAGCAGCGGCGTTGGGAGAACTGAAGCTTTCTTT.

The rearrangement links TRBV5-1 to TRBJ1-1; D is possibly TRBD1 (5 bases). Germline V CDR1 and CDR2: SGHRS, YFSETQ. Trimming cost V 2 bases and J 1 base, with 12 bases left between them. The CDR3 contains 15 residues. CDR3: CASSLMGGENTEAFF. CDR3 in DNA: TGCGCCAGCAGCTTAATGGGGGGTGAGAACACTGAAGCTTTCTTT.

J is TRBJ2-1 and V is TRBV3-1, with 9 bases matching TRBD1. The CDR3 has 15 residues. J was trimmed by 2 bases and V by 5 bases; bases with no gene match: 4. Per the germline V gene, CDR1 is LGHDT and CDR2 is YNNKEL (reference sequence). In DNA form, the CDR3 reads TGTGCCAGCAGCTCTACAGGGGGCGCCTACAATGAGCAGTTCTTC. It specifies CASSSTGGAYNEQFF.

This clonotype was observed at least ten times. CDR3 DNA sequence: TGTGCCAGCAGTTGGGGACAGGGTAATGCCATTCAGTACTTC. This translates into CASSWGQGNAIQYF. V and J are TRBV12-3 or TRBV12-4 and TRBJ2-4; 9 positions match TRBD1. The J segment lost 9 bases and the V segment lost 4 bases, leaving 7 bases of the junction unmatched. The CDR3 runs 14 residues.

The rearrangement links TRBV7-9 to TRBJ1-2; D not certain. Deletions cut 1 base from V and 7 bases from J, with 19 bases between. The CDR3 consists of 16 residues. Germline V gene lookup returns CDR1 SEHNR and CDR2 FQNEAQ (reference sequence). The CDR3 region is CASSLGGFAAKGGYTF. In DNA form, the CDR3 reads TGTGCCAGCAGCTTAGGAGGCTTCGCAGCCAAGGGTGGCTACACCTTC.

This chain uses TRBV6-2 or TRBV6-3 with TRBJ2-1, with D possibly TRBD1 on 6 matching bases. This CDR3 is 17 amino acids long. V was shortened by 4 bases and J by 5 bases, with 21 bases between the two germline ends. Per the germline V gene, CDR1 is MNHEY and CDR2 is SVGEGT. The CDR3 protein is CASSSRPRGTTHNEQFF. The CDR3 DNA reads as TGTGCCAGCAGTTCCAGACCGAGGGGGACAACTCACAATGAGCAGTTCTTC.

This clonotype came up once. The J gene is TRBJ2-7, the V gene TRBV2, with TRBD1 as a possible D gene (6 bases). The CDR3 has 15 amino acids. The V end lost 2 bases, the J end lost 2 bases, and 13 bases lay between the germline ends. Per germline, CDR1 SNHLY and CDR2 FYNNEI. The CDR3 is CASSEPGTPTYEQYF. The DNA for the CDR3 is TGTGCCAGCAGTGAACCCGGGACACCAACCTACGAGCAGTACTTC.

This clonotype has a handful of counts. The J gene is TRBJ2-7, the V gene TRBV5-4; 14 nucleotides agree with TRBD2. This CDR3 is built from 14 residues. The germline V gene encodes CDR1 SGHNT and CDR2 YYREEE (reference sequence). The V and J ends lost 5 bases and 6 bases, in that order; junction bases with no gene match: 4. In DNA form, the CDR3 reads TGTGCCAGCAGGTCGGGACTAGCGGGAGCCGAGCAGTACTTC. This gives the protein CASRSGLAGAEQYF.

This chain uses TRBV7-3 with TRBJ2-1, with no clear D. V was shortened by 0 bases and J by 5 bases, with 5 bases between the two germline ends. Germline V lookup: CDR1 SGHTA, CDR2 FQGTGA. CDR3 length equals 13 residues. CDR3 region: CASSLTFDNEQFF. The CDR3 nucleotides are TGTGCCAGCAGCTTAACGTTTGACAATGAGCAGTTCTTC.

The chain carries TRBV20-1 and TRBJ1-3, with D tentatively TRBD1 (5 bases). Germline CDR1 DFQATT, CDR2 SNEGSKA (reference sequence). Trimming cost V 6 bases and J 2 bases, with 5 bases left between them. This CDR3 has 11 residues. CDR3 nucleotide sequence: TGCAGTGCCAGGGCTGGAAACACCATATATTTT. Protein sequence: CSARAGNTIYF.

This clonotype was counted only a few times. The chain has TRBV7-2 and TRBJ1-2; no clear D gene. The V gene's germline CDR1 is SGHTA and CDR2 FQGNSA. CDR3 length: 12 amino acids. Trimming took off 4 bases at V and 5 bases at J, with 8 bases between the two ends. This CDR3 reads CASSSNHYGYTF. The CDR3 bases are TGTGCCAGCAGCTCAAACCATTATGGCTACACCTTC.

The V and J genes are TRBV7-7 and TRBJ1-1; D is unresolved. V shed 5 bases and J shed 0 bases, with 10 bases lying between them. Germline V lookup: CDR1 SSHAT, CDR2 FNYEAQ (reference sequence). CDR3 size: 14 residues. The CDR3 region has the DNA TGTGCCAGCAGCCCCTCTCCCATGAACACTGAAGCTTTCTTT. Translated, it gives CASSPSPMNTEAFF.

In nucleotides, the CDR3 is TGTGCCATCAGTGAGTCAGAGGGATCTATAGCGGGAGAGACCCAGTACTTC. This codes for CAISESEGSIAGETQYF. This chain connects TRBV10-3 to TRBJ2-5, with 7 positions matching TRBD2. V gave up 0 bases and J gave up 4 bases; unmatched junction bases: 11. The germline V gene encodes CDR1 ENHRY and CDR2 SYGVKD. The CDR3 covers 17 residues.

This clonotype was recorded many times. DNA of the CDR3: TGCGCCAGCAGCCGAAGGGAGGGGTATGGCTACACCTTC. Translation: CASSRREGYGYTF. The gene calls are TRBV4-3 and TRBJ1-2, with D perhaps matching TRBD1 (5 bases). Germline CDR1 LGHNA, CDR2 YSLEER. V lost 4 bases to trimming and J lost 5 bases, with 11 bases between them. The CDR3 has 13 residues.

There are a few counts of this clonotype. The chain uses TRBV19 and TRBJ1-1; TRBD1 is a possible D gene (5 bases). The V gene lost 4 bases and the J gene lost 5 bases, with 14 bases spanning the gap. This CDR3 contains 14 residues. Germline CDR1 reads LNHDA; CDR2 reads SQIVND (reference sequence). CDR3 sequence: CASSKEGFETEAFF. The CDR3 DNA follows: TGTGCCAGTAGTAAGGAGGGGTTTGAAACTGAAGCTTTCTTT. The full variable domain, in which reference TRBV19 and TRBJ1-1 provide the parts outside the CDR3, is DGGITQSPKYLFRKEGQNVTLSCEQNLNHDAMYWYRQDPGQGLRLIYYSQIVNDFQKGDIAEGYSVSREKKESFPLTVTSAQKNPTAFYLCASSKEGFETEAFFGQGTRLTVV.

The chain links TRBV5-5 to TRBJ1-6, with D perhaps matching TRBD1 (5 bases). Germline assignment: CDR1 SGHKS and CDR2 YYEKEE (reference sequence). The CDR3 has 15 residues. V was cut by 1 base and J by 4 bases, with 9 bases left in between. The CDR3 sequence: CASSLRGRYNSPLHF. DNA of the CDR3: TGTGCCAGCAGCTTGAGGGGACGGTATAATTCACCCCTCCACTTT.

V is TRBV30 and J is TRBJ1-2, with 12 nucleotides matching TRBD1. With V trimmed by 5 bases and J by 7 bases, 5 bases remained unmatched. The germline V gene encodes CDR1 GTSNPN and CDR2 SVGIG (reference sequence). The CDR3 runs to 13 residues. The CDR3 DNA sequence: TGTGCCTGGGACACGGGACAGGGGGCTGGCTACACCTTC. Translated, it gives CAWDTGQGAGYTF.

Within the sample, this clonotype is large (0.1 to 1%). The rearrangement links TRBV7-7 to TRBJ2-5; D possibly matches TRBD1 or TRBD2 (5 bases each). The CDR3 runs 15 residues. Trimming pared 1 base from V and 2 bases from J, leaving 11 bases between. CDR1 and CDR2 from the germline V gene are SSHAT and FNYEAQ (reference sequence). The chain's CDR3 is CASSLVLGEQETQYF. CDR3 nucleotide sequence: TGTGCCAGCAGCTTAGTTTTGGGGGAACAAGAGACCCAGTACTTC.

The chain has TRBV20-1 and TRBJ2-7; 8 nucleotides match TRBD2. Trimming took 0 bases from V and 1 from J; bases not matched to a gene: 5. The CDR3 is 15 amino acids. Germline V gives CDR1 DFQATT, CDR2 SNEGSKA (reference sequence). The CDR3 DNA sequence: TGCAGTGCTAGAGACACTAGCGGTCCTTCCTACGAGCAGTACTTC. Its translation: CSARDTSGPSYEQYF.

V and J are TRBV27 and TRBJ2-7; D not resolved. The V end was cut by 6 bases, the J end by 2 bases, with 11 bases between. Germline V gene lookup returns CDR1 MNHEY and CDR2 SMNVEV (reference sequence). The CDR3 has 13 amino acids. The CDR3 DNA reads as TGTGCCAGCAGCCGCGGACCGGCCTACGAGCAGTACTTC. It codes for CASSRGPAYEQYF.

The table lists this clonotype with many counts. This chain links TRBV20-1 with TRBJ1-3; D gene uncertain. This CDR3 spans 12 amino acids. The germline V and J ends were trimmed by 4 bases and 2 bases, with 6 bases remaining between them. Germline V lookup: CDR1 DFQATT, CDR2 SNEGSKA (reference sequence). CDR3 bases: TGCAGTGCTATAGGGCCTGGAAACACCATATATTTT. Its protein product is CSAIGPGNTIYF.